This T cell receptor beta chain is drawn from a study of CD8 T cells in Susac syndrome (dated by TCRdb to the late 2010s). With regard to the full study: Repertoire sequencing was used to test whether CD8+ T cell activation and differentiation in Susac syndrome was antigen driven. The clonality of the CD8+ T cell repertoire was compared across approximately eleven healthy donors, some 14 Susac syndrome patients and around 16 multiple sclerosis patients. Study-level results and caveats: The study acknowledged that relatively few individuals were included in the TCR sequencing and HLA analysis.

RNA was extracted using the RNeasy kit, and about 0.45 to 1 ug of the RNA was reverse transcribed with random hexamers. The immunoSEQ multiplex PCR assay, covering 54 Vbeta and 13 Jbeta segments, was used to amplify TCR beta CDR3 regions. Bias from PCR amplification was corrected by using a synthetic template baseline for primer optimization and for computational correction. In the authors' own workflow: Reads were annotated to V, D and J genes per IMGT and analyzed with immunoSEQ Analyzer, keeping only productive sequences. Clonality was computed as one minus Shannon entropy normalized by log2 of the number of productive unique sequences. Public and private clones were assessed among the 100 most prevalent clones of each patient and control. Clones were defined as Susac-specific when absent from the healthy and MS cohorts, from approximately 1,100 published viral clones and from other ImmuneACCESS disease sequences. TCRdb's own reprocessing of the public reads used fastp at Q25 and MiXCR and kept productive beta chains. Records with the same CDR3 protein are collapsed into one entry carrying the most frequent genes and DNA. What appears here as the V and J calls and clone size reflects TCRdb's work, not the paper's. Present in this sample are about 300,000 distinct CDR3 sequences, over 75% of which were seen just once. Jointly, the top ten make up 0.18% of the sample.

Concerning this clonotype itself: What this receptor recognizes is not known. It has no much larger one-base neighbor in the sample; base qualities were not kept.

High-throughput TCR beta sequencing profiled peripheral blood CD8+ and CD4+ T cells from healthy donors, Susac syndrome patients and multiple sclerosis patients. Multiple sclerosis controls were treatment-naive patients with stable or active relapsing-remitting disease fulfilling revised McDonald criteria. Bulk CD8+ and CD4+ T cells were purified magnetically by negative isolation, whereas CD8+ TEMRA cells were enriched by FACS. Blood was drawn into EDTA tubes, processed within 24 hours, and PBMCs were isolated by density gradient centrifugation. PBMCs destined for TCR sequencing were cryopreserved in liquid nitrogen and later thawed in a 37 °C water bath. Purity of sorted or isolated CD4+, CD8+ and CD8+ TEMRA cells was at least 90%. From the cysteine up to the phenylalanine, the CDR3 has a length of 18 residues. Of all the DNA, just the CDR3 is kept, 54 bases in frame from base 1. The germline V gene sets CDR1 to MNHEY and CDR2 to SVGEGT. V is pared back by 2 bases and J by 3 bases, with 23 bases lying between the germline termini.

Recombination joined TRBV6-2 or TRBV6-3 with TRBJ2-7; a weak D assignment points to TRBD2 (6 bases agree). The clonotype comes from a human donor with multiple sclerosis. The specimen sequenced was CD8+ T cells from PBMCs. The CDR3 reads as follows: CASSYPPIVERARYEQYF. In nucleotide form, the sequence is TGTGCCAGCAGTTACCCTCCTATCGTCGAGCGGGCACGCTACGAGCAGTACTTC.